These 27 T cell receptor beta chains share one sample of origin, sequenced in a study of a mutant IDH1 vaccine in newly diagnosed glioma. Specified time point: week 47, end of study. Vaccinated patients received 300 ug of mutant IDH1 20-mer peptide per dose, with topical imiquimod. These receptors lack a known antigen. Libraries were prepared by immunoSEQ multiplex PCR; TCRdb keeps only in-frame clonotypes and omits some of them. The sample includes fewer than 70,000 clones, over 80% of them seen just once. Sequenced here: PBMCs, sampled from a glioma patient whose treatment included an IDH1 peptide vaccine. These receptors were taken from a man younger than 45 with glioma.

J is TRBJ1-6 and V is TRBV30, with D perhaps TRBD1 (6 bases). V was cut by 0 bases and J by 9 bases, with 15 bases left in between. The CDR3 covers 15 residues. CDR1 and CDR2 (germline): GTSNPN, SVGIG (reference sequence). The CDR3 region is CAWSVLGGRGSPLHF. The DNA for the CDR3 is TGTGCCTGGAGTGTTCTCGGGGGCAGGGGTTCACCCCTCCACTTT.

The chain employs TRBV13 and TRBJ1-2; TRBD1 might be the D (6 bases). V lost 5 bases to trimming and J lost 4 bases, with 20 bases between them. Germline lookup yields CDR1 PRHDT and CDR2 FYEKMQ (reference sequence). CDR3 size: 16 residues. The CDR3 loop is CASSTGYSIQGYGYTF. In nucleotides, the CDR3 is TGTGCCAGCAGCACAGGGTACTCTATTCAGGGCTATGGCTACACCTTC.

The genes are TRBV7-9 and TRBJ2-2, with TRBD1 matching over 8 bases. In germline, CDR1 is SEHNR, CDR2 FQNEAQ (reference sequence). V lost 5 bases and J lost 4; bases outside the gene matches: 6. The CDR3 extends over 15 amino acids. CDR3 nucleotides: TGTGCCAGCAGCCTACAGGGGGTTCGCACCGGGGAGCTGTTTTTT. As protein: CASSLQGVRTGELFF.

This chain joins TRBV9 and TRBJ1-1; 11 bases are shared with TRBD1. Germline V CDR1 and CDR2: SGDLS, YYNGEE. CDR3 length: 14 residues. V lost 4 bases and J lost 4; bases outside the gene matches: 3. The DNA for the CDR3 is TGTGCCAGCAGCACCGGACAGGGGGCCACTGAAGCTTTCTTT. Its translation: CASSTGQGATEAFF.

This chain connects TRBV29-1 to TRBJ2-3, with D perhaps TRBD1 (7 bases). The V and J ends lost 7 bases and 2 bases respectively, with 13 bases between them. Germline V gene lookup returns CDR1 SQVTM and CDR2 ANQGSEA. The CDR3 loop spans 13 amino acids. The chain's CDR3 is CSGRDSFTDTQYF. The CDR3 region has the DNA TGCAGCGGGAGGGACAGCTTCACAGATACGCAGTATTTT.

V gene TRBV6-5 combines with J gene TRBJ2-2; 9 bases map to TRBD2. The V gene's germline CDR1 is MNHEY and CDR2 SVGAGI. The CDR3 extends over 15 amino acids. V was clipped by 6 bases and J by 6 bases; unmatched bases: 8. The CDR3 region has the DNA TGTGCCAGCAGGATGGCGGGGGGGAAGTCCGGGGAGCTGTTTTTT. Translated, it gives CASRMAGGKSGELFF.

V gene TRBV18 combines with J gene TRBJ2-2, with D tentatively TRBD2 (6 bases). CDR3 length equals 17 residues. V was shortened by 1 base and J by 3 bases, with 15 bases between the two germline ends. CDR1 and CDR2 (germline): KGHSH, LQKENI. Here the CDR3 reads CASSPQAGGRHTGELFF. CDR3 in DNA: TGTGCCAGCTCACCACAGGCCGGGGGAAGGCACACCGGGGAGCTGTTTTTT.

This rearrangement joins TRBV10-1 to TRBJ2-1; D unresolved. This CDR3 has 14 residues. The V end was cut by 1 base, the J end by 7 bases, with 11 bases between. Germline CDR1 WNHNN, CDR2 SYGVQD (reference sequence). CDR3 DNA: TGCGCCAGCAGTGAGTTCTTAGTCGGTAATGAGCAGTTCTTC. Amino acids: CASSEFLVGNEQFF.

This rearrangement joins TRBV10-1 to TRBJ2-3, with D possibly called TRBD1 or TRBD2 (5 bases each). The CDR3 has 16 residues. The germline gives CDR1 WNHNN, CDR2 SYGVQD (reference sequence). Trimming cost V 4 bases and J 2 bases, with 16 bases left between them. The CDR3 loop reads CASSGSPGTYTDTQYF. CDR3 sequence (DNA): TGCGCCAGCAGTGGGTCCCCAGGGACCTACACAGATACGCAGTATTTT.

V usage is TRBV18 and J usage is TRBJ1-1, with 7 bases matching TRBD1. The CDR3 covers 14 residues. CDR1 is KGHSH, CDR2 LQKENI, per germline. V lost 3 bases, J lost 4 bases, and 5 bases stayed unmatched. CDR3 in amino acids: CASSPTGSSTEAFF. CDR3 nucleotides: TGTGCCAGCTCACCGACAGGGTCAAGCACTGAAGCTTTCTTT.

Relative to its sample, this clone is medium-sized. In the same sample, other DNA sequences code for this CDR3. The chain uses TRBV6-4 and TRBJ2-3; 11 positions match TRBD2. The junction had 1 base not matched to a gene; V was cut back by 0 bases and J by 2 bases. The germline gives CDR1 MRHNA, CDR2 SNTAGT. The CDR3 contains 16 residues. Here the CDR3 DNA reads TGTGCCAGCAGTGACTCTAGCGGGGGGGCCACAGATACGCAGTATTTT. Amino acid sequence: CASSDSSGGATDTQYF.

The chain employs TRBV4-1 and TRBJ1-5, with a weak D call TRBD1 (5 bases). The germline gives CDR1 MGHRA, CDR2 YSYEKL. CDR3 size: 14 residues. Trimming pared 4 bases from V and 4 bases from J, leaving 11 bases between. CDR3 nucleotides: TGCGCCAGCAGCCGGGGACCGGGAAATCAGCCCCAGCATTTT. This gives the protein CASSRGPGNQPQHF.

This rearrangement joins TRBV19 to TRBJ1-1; D unresolved. Trimming left V 3 bases short and J 1 base short, with 18 bases between. CDR3 length: 17 residues. Per the germline V gene, CDR1 is LNHDA and CDR2 is SQIVND (reference sequence). The CDR3 sequence is CASSMAPGPFSNTEAFF. The DNA for the CDR3 is TGTGCCAGTAGTATGGCCCCGGGCCCGTTCTCGAACACTGAAGCTTTCTTT.

A note on this clone: This sample includes further DNA sequences coding for the same CDR3. The chain uses TRBV7-9 and TRBJ2-5; possible D gene TRBD1, 5 bases. V lost 1 base to trimming and J lost 5 bases, with 8 bases between them. The CDR3 runs to 13 residues. Germline CDR1 is SEHNR and CDR2 is FQNEAQ (reference sequence). For the CDR3, the DNA is TGTGCCAGCAGCTTAGTCAGGGCGGAGACCCAGTACTTC. Translated: CASSLVRAETQYF. The full variable domain, rest sourced from reference TRBV7-9 and TRBJ2-5, is DTGVSQNPRHKITKRGQNVTFRCDPISEHNRLYWYRQTLGQGPEFLTYFQNEAQLEKSRLLSDRFSAERPKGSFSTLEIQRTEQGDSAMYLCASSLVRAETQYFGPGTRLLVL.

Only one count was recorded for this clone. The chain is built from TRBV28 and TRBJ2-7, with D possibly being TRBD1 (5 bases). Germline V CDR1 and CDR2: MDHEN, SYDVKM. The CDR3 loop spans 12 amino acids. Trimming stripped 5 bases from V and 5 bases from J, with 10 bases between. The CDR3 loop reads CASSADINEQYF. DNA of the CDR3: TGTGCCAGCAGTGCGGACATTAACGAGCAGTACTTC.

The chain recombines TRBV5-1 with TRBJ2-7; TRBD1 might be the D (6 bases). V dropped 6 bases and J dropped 3 bases, with 22 bases sitting between them. Germline V gene data show CDR1 as SGHRS and CDR2 as YFSETQ. The CDR3 totals 16 residues. The CDR3 DNA reads as TGCGCCAGCACGCCGGCCATTCAGGGGAGCGTCTACGAGCAGTACTTC. Translating it yields CASTPAIQGSVYEQYF.

The CDR3 DNA sequence: TGCAGTGCTAGAATTGACAGTGGCTACACCTTC. It is translated as CSARIDSGYTF. The chain joins TRBV20-1 to TRBJ1-2, with D possibly being TRBD1 (5 bases). Germline lookup yields CDR1 DFQATT and CDR2 SNEGSKA (reference sequence). The CDR3 runs 11 residues. Trimming cost V 2 bases and J 7 bases, with 8 bases left between them.

The chain recombines TRBV19 with TRBJ2-2, with D perhaps matching TRBD1 (5 bases). There are 15 residues in the CDR3. V was cut by 6 bases and J by 4 bases, with 15 bases left in between. Germline-derived CDR1 and CDR2 are LNHDA and SQIVND (reference sequence). CDR3 coding DNA: TGTGCCAGTAGATATGGGGCAGGGTTCACCGGGGAGCTGTTTTTT. Residues: CASRYGAGFTGELFF.

This clone was observed a handful of times. V gene TRBV19 combines with J gene TRBJ1-1, with TRBD1 as a possible D gene (5 bases). V was shortened by 3 bases and J by 0 bases, with 11 bases between the two germline ends. The CDR3 has 15 amino acids. In germline, CDR1 is LNHDA, CDR2 SQIVND (reference sequence). The CDR3 loop reads CASSIQSGLNTEAFF. The CDR3 DNA follows: TGTGCCAGTAGTATTCAATCAGGGCTGAACACTGAAGCTTTCTTT.

J is TRBJ1-2 and V is TRBV18, with unresolved D. This CDR3 has 13 amino acids. Trimming shortened V by 6 bases and J by 0 bases, and 8 bases separated the two germline ends. Germline V gene sequence: CDR1 KGHSH, CDR2 LQKENI. The CDR3 DNA is TGTGCCAGCTCGAGGGATCCTAACTATGGCTACACCTTC. It encodes CASSRDPNYGYTF. Full variable domain (remainder filled in from reference TRBV18 and TRBJ1-2): NAGVMQNPRHLVRRRGQEARLRCSPMKGHSHVYWYRQLPEEGLKFMVYLQKENIIDESGMPKERFSAEFPKEGPSILRIQQVVRGDSAAYFCASSRDPNYGYTFGSGTRLTVV.

The chain joins TRBV7-9 to TRBJ1-4; TRBD1 agrees at 8 bases. The J segment lost 6 bases and the V segment lost 3 bases, leaving 3 bases of the junction unmatched. CDR3 length: 14 residues. In germline, CDR1 is SEHNR, CDR2 FQNEAQ (reference sequence). CDR3 sequence reads: CASSLQGAHEKLFF. The CDR3 coding sequence is TGTGCCAGCAGCTTGCAGGGGGCGCATGAAAAACTGTTTTTT.

This sequence joins TRBV27 and TRBJ2-7; 12 bases are a match to TRBD2. The germline V gene encodes CDR1 MNHEY and CDR2 SMNVEV (reference sequence). V lost 6 bases and J lost 2; bases outside the gene matches: 5. The CDR3 runs to 15 residues. CDR3 sequence (DNA): TGTGCCAGCAGCCGGACTAGCGGGGTTCCCTACGAGCAGTACTTC. Translated: CASSRTSGVPYEQYF.

The chain combines TRBV12-5 with TRBJ2-1, with TRBD1 matching 8 bases. From germline, CDR1 is LGHNT and CDR2 FRNRAP. The CDR3 sequence is 15 residues long. V trimming: 2 bases; J trimming: 9 bases; junction bases outside the gene matches: 9. This CDR3 is CASGLMTGVTGEQFF. As DNA, the CDR3 is TGTGCTAGTGGTTTGATGACAGGGGTAACGGGTGAGCAGTTCTTC.

The chain links TRBV18 to TRBJ2-6; D is uncertain. Per germline, CDR1 KGHSH and CDR2 LQKENI. With 2 bases removed from V and 0 bases from J, the gap between germline ends came to 11 bases. There are 17 residues in the CDR3. The CDR3 reads CASSPRTGGSGANVLTF. For the CDR3, the DNA is TGTGCCAGCTCACCAAGGACGGGTGGCTCTGGGGCCAACGTCCTGACTTTC. The whole variable domain, filled in from reference TRBV18 and TRBJ2-6, reads NAGVMQNPRHLVRRRGQEARLRCSPMKGHSHVYWYRQLPEEGLKFMVYLQKENIIDESGMPKERFSAEFPKEGPSILRIQQVVRGDSAAYFCASSPRTGGSGANVLTFGAGSRLTVL.

Only a few counts were recorded for this clone. Other DNA sequences in this sample translate to the same CDR3. The chain joins TRBV30 to TRBJ1-5; no clear D gene. The CDR3 runs to 13 residues. Germline V gene data show CDR1 as GTSNPN and CDR2 as SVGIG (reference sequence). V was pared by 1 base and J by 0 bases, with 4 bases between. CDR3: CAWSGDSNQPQHF. In DNA form, the CDR3 reads TGTGCCTGGAGTGGCGATAGCAATCAGCCCCAGCATTTT.

The genes are TRBV11-3 and TRBJ2-5; 11 bases line up with TRBD1. The CDR3 runs 16 residues. From germline, CDR1 is SGHNT and CDR2 YENEEA. Trimming took 1 base from V and 3 from J; bases not matched to a gene: 4. CDR3 amino acids: CASSLGDRGAKETQYF. The CDR3 DNA follows: TGTGCCAGCAGCTTAGGGGACAGGGGGGCCAAAGAGACCCAGTACTTC.

This chain links TRBV7-2 with TRBJ1-5; TRBD1 might be the D (5 bases). CDR1 is SGHTA, CDR2 FQGNSA, per germline. CDR3 length: 13 amino acids. V shed 1 base and J shed 7 bases, with 8 bases lying between them. In DNA form, the CDR3 reads TGTGCCAGCAGCTTAGGGGGGACGCAGCCCCAGCATTTT. It codes for CASSLGGTQPQHF.